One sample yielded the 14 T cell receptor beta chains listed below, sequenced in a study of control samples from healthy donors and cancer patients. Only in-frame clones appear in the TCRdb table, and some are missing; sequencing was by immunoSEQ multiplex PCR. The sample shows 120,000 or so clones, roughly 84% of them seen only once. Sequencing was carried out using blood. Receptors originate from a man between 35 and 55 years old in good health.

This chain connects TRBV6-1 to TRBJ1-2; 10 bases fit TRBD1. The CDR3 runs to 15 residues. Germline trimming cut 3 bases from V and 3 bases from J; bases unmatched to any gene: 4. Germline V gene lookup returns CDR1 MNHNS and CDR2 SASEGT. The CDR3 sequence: CASSDFGTGDYGYTF. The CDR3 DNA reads TGTGCCAGCAGTGATTTCGGGACAGGGGACTATGGCTACACCTTC.

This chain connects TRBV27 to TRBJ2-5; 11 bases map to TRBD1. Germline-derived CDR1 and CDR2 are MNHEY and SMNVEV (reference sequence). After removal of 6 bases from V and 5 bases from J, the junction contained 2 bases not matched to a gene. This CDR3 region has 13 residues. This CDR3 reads CASSGTGGETQYF. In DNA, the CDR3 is TGTGCCAGCAGCGGGACAGGGGGTGAGACCCAGTACTTC.

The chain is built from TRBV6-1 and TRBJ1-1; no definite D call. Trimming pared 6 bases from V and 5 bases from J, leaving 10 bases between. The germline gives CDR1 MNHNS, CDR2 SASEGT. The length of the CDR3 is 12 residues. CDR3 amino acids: CASSRQVTEAFF. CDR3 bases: TGTGCCAGCAGCCGACAAGTTACTGAAGCTTTCTTT.

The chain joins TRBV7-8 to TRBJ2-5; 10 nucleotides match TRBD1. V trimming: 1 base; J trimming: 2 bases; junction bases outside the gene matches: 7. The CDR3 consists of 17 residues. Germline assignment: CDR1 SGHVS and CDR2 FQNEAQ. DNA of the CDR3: TGTGCCAGCAGCTTAGTCCGGGACAGGGGATATCAAGAGACCCAGTACTTC. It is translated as CASSLVRDRGYQETQYF.

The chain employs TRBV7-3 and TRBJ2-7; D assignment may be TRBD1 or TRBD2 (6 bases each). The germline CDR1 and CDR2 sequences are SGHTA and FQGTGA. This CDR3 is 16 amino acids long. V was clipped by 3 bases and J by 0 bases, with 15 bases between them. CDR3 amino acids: CASSFTGGLSSYEQYF. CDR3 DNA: TGTGCCAGCAGCTTCACCGGGGGCCTCAGCTCCTACGAGCAGTACTTC.

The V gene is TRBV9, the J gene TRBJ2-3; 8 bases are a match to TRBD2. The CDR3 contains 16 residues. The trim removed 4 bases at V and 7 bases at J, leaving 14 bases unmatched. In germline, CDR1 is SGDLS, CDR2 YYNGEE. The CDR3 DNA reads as TGTGCCAGCAGCCACTCGAGGCGGGGGGTCCCACATACGCAGTATTTT. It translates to CASSHSRRGVPHTQYF.

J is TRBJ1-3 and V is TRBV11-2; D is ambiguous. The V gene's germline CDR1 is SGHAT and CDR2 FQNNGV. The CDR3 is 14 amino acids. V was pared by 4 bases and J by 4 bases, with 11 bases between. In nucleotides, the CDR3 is TGTGCCAGCAGCTGGTGGTCACCCGGAAACACCATATATTTT. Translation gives CASSWWSPGNTIYF.

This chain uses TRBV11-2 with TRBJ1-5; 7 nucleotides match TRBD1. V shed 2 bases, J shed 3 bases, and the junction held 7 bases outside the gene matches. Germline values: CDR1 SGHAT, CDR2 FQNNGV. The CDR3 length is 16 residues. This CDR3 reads CASSLTGTAVNQPQHF. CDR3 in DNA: TGTGCCAGCAGCTTAACCGGGACAGCAGTCAATCAGCCCCAGCATTTT.

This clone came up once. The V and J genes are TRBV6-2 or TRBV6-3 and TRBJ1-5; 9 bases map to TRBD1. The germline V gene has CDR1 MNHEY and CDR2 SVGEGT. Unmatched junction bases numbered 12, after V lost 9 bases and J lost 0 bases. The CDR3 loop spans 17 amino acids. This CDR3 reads CASSPGQGRDSNQPQHF. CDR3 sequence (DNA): TGTGCCAGTAGCCCGGGACAGGGAAGGGATAGCAATCAGCCCCAGCATTTT.

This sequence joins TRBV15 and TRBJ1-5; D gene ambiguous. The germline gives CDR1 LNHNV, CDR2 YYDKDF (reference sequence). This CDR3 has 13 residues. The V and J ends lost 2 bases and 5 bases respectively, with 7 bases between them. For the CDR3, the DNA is TGTGCCACCAGCAGACTCTTAGATCAGCCCCAGCATTTT. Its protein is CATSRLLDQPQHF.

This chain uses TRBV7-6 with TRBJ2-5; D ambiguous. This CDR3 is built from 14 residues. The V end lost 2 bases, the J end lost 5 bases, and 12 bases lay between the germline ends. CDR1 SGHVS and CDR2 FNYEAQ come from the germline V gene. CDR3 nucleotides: TGTGCCAGCAGCTTAAGTGGGGTTAGGGAGACCCAGTACTTC. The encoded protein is CASSLSGVRETQYF.

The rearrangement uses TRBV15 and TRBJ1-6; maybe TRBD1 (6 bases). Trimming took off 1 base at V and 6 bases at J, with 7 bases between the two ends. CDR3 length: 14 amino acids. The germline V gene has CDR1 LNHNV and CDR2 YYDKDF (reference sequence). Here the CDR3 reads CATSRGTVNSPLHF. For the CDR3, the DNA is TGTGCCACCAGCAGAGGGACAGTTAATTCACCCCTCCACTTT. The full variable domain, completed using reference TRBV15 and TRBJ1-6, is DAMVIQNPRYQVTQFGKPVTLSCSQTLNHNVMYWYQQKSSQAPKLLFHYYDKDFNNEADTPDNFQSRRPNTSFCFLDIRSPGLGDTAMYLCATSRGTVNSPLHFGNGTRLTVT.

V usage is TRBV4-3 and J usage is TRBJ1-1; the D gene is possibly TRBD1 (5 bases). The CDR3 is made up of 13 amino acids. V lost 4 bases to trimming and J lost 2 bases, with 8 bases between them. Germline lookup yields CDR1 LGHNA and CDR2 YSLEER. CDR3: CASSLDRNTEAFF. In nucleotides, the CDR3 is TGCGCCAGCAGCCTCGACAGAAACACTGAAGCTTTCTTT.

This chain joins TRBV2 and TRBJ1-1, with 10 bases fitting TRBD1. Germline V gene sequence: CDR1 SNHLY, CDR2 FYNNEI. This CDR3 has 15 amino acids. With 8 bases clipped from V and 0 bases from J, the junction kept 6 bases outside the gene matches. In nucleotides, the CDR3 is TGTGCCAGCCGGGACAGGGGTTGGTTGAACACTGAAGCTTTCTTT. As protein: CASRDRGWLNTEAFF.